This TCR beta chain was retrieved from a study of blood T cell repertoires in COVID-19. Study-level information: Italy, Spain and the United States were the sources of the convalescent and acute COVID-19 samples. PBMCs, B-cell-depleted T cells, or T cells were the source of the cDNA or gDNA that made up the material.

This CDR3 has 17 residues. Germline V lookup: CDR1 KGHSH, CDR2 LQKENI. The V end lost 3 bases, the J end lost 2 bases, and 19 bases lay between the germline ends. Authors' processing steps: Nucleated cell counts were estimated from reference gene primer amplification. Clones were sequenced by immunoSEQ multiplex PCR, and TCRdb holds only the in-frame ones, with some missing. That table supplies the V and J calls and clone size; D and trimming were determined from the DNA. This sample has about 260,000 clones, with around 90% found just once. The sequenced sample was peripheral blood. The rearrangement uses TRBV18 and TRBJ1-1; tentative D call: TRBD1 (5 bases). The clonotype originates from a human donor in a cohort sampled during active COVID-19. As DNA, the CDR3 is TGTGCCAGCTCACCGGCCCATGGGGGGGGACCCAACACTGAAGCTTTCTTT. This codes for CASSPAHGGGPNTEAFF.